This T cell receptor beta chain was recorded in a study of early T cells in non-severe SARS-CoV-2 infection. Turning to the study itself: Alpha and beta chains were unpaired, from unsorted whole-blood bulk RNA.

This clonotype was observed a few times. Its antigen is not identified. Attachment of unique molecular identifiers was made to individual cDNA molecules. TCRdb re-analysed the 5' RACE reads in MiXCR, keeping a single row per CDR3 protein. The repertoire has some 61,000 distinct CDR3 sequences, roughly 8.7% of them found once; the top ten carry under 4.5%. The germline V and J ends were trimmed by 5 bases and 3 bases, with 15 bases remaining between them. Germline CDR1 reads SGHVS; CDR2 reads FNYEAQ. The CDR3 has 15 residues. General study points: CD4 and private specificities were missed by VDJdb matching, which favored anti-spike CD8 responses.

The sequence derives from an adult who was a healthcare worker with PCR-confirmed SARS-CoV-2 infection or an uninfected control (not recorded which). Sequenced material: whole blood, taken at baseline. The V and J genes are TRBV7-6 and TRBJ2-3; D perhaps matches TRBD2 (6 bases). This chain's CDR3 is CASSPEEGLTDTQYF. The CDR3 bases are TGTGCCAGCAGCCCCGAGGAGGGGCTTACAGATACGCAGTATTTT.